This TCR beta chain emerged from a study of blood T cell repertoires in COVID-19. Sequencing was performed with immunoSEQ multiplex PCR; in TCRdb, only in-frame clones are kept and a portion is missing. The sample has about 70,000 clones; approximately 90% are singletons. CDR3 length equals 13 residues. Germline CDR1 and CDR2: MGHDK and SYGVNS. The V segment lost 4 bases and the J segment 3 bases; nucleotides outside the gene matches: 2. The sequence came from a human donor in a cohort sampled during active COVID-19. The sequenced sample was peripheral blood. This chain joins TRBV25-1 and TRBJ1-1; TRBD1 agrees at 7 bases. The CDR3 is CASSGQGHTEAFF. CDR3 DNA sequence: TGTGCCAGCAGTGGACAGGGTCACACTGAAGCTTTCTTT.